This TCR beta chain was sequenced during a study of control samples from healthy donors and cancer patients. TCRdb's table, derived via immunoSEQ multiplex PCR, lists solely in-frame clones and lacks some. The sample comprises 100,000 to 150,000 clones, around nine tenths of which are singletons, and about 2.3% rests with the top ten. Trimming pared 5 bases from V and 8 bases from J, leaving 13 bases between. CDR3 length: 12 amino acids. Per germline, CDR1 SGDLS and CDR2 YYNGEE. Sequenced input: blood. The chain has TRBV9 and TRBJ1-2, with no clear D. This clonotype originated in a man aged 40-49 years in good health. The DNA for the CDR3 is TGTGCCAGCAGGGACTCGGCAAGAGGCTACACCTTC. Translated: CASRDSARGYTF.